This T cell receptor (beta chain) was captured by sequencing in a study of CD8 T cells in Susac syndrome (dated by TCRdb to between 2019 and 2020). In the study overall: Repertoire sequencing was used to test whether CD8+ T cell activation and differentiation in Susac syndrome was antigen driven.

The CDR3 runs 15 residues from the cysteine to the phenylalanine. Only the CDR3 part of the read is kept: 45 bases, read in frame from the first base. As encoded in the germline V gene, CDR1 is SNHLY while CDR2 is FYNNEI. V is pared back by 7 bases and J by 5 bases, with 20 bases lying between the germline termini. RNA was extracted using the RNeasy kit, and roughly 0.45 to 1 microgram was reverse transcribed with random hexamers. TCR beta CDR3 regions were amplified with the immunoSEQ multiplex PCR assay covering 54 Vbeta and 13 Jbeta segments. Bias from PCR amplification was corrected by using a synthetic template baseline for primer optimization and for computational correction. Per the authors' processing: Reads were annotated to V, D and J genes according to IMGT and were analyzed with immunoSEQ Analyzer, with only productive sequences retained. Clonality was computed as one minus Shannon entropy normalized by log2 of the number of productive unique sequences. Public and private clones were assessed among the 100 most prevalent clones of each patient and control. Clones were defined as Susac-specific if absent from the healthy and MS cohorts, from 1052 published viral clones and from other ImmuneACCESS disease sequences. The public reads were quality trimmed at Q25 with fastp and then assembled into clones with MiXCR by TCRdb, keeping productive beta chains. Each entry is one CDR3 protein sequence, shown with its most common DNA and genes. The V and J calls shown here were made by TCRdb, not taken from the authors' results. For this sample there are some 120,000 distinct CDR3 sequences; around 90% appear just once. Over 0.12% of the sample comes from the top ten.

On this clonotype: Its antigen remains undetermined. Per-base qualities were not stored, and no clone one base away is much larger.

Findings and caveats that apply to the study as a whole: The study acknowledged that relatively few individuals were included in the TCR sequencing and HLA analysis.

Peripheral blood CD8+ and CD4+ T cells from healthy donors, Susac syndrome patients and multiple sclerosis patients were profiled by high-throughput TCR beta sequencing. Healthy donors were age- and sex-matched controls. Bulk CD8+ and CD4+ T cells were purified by magnetic negative isolation, while CD8+ TEMRA cells were enriched using FACS. Blood was drawn into EDTA tubes, processed within 24 hours, and PBMCs were isolated by density gradient centrifugation. PBMCs destined for TCR sequencing were cryopreserved in liquid nitrogen and later thawed in a 37 °C water bath. A purity of at least 90% was achieved for sorted or isolated CD4+, CD8+ and CD8+ TEMRA cells.

The sequencing sample was made of CD4+ T cells from PBMCs. This receptor was obtained from a human donor in good health. The chain is made from TRBV2 and TRBJ1-2; TRBD1 is perhaps the D gene, given 5 matching bases. Here is the DNA: TGTGCCAGCACCGAACTTACCAGGGTTGGGTATGGCTACACCTTC. Translated, this is CASTELTRVGYGYTF.